This T cell receptor (beta chain) was captured by sequencing in a study of graft-versus-host responses after intestinal transplantation (dated by TCRdb to about 2021). Notes on the research overall: The transplants that recipients received were multivisceral, liver-intestinal, or isolated intestinal. Anti-thymocyte globulin induction was given to all recipients, followed by maintenance tacrolimus and steroids for around three years. After intestinal transplantation, graft-versus-host and host-versus-graft alloreactive T cell clones were followed in the graft, circulation and bone marrow using bulk TCR-beta CDR3 sequencing. To identify alloreactive clones, pre-transplant mixed lymphocyte reaction products were sequenced and compared with unstimulated pre-transplant donor and recipient T cells. Of the 20 to 25 intestinal transplant recipients enrolled in the cohort, one of whom was a retransplant, 3 patients without pretransplant specimens were excluded. A peak of at least 4% donor T cells among recipient peripheral blood mononuclear cells was the definition used for donor T cell macrochimerism. Rather than going through the commercial service, samples from a few later patients were sequenced in-house on an Illumina MiSeq and processed with MiXCR.

What the authors observed across the whole study: The conclusions were limited by the relatively low number and heterogeneity of the intestinal transplant patients. Early after transplant, peak levels of circulating GvH clones were associated with declines in HvG clones. High GvH to HvG T cell clonal ratios were observed in the allografts of patients with donor T cell macrochimerism. GvH clones turned up in recipient bone marrow, with some appearing earlier in ileal mucosa or blood, a pattern consistent with an intestinal mucosal origin.

About this clone itself: Its antigen is not yet known. One base away there is no much larger clone; base qualities are not given.

Library prep was done by the immunoSEQ multiplex PCR assay. In most patients, genomic DNA was isolated using the Qiagen DNeasy Blood and Tissue Kit and sent frozen to Adaptive Biotechnologies for TCR sequencing. High-throughput TCR-beta CDR3 sequencing of genomic DNA from most patients was performed by Adaptive Biotechnologies. From the authors' description of their analysis: Adaptive's ImmunoSEQ software was the source of the TCR sequencing data for over 15 patients, while a few other patients were processed with MiXCR and VDJtools. To correct CD4 versus CD8 sorting errors, any sequence found in both subsets at a frequency ratio below 5:1 was removed. CDR3 nucleotide sequences shared by donor and recipient were removed because the origin of these sequences could not be assigned. Alloreactive clones required at least 2-fold expansion over unstimulated cells and minimum CFSE-low frequency of 0.002% (template counts) or 0.001% (read counts). Mappable clones were those detected in sequenced pre-transplant spleen, lymph node, or MLR CFSE-low populations of the donor or recipient. Cumulative frequency of alloreactive clones was calculated as a percentage of all sequences weighted by copy number. TCRdb mirrors the immuneACCESS table, restricted to in-frame sequences. Some clones are absent from its copies; in checked studies, under half trace to an unresolved V gene, and the reason for the others is unknown. For V, J and clone size, that table is used; D and trimming come from the DNA. Within this sample are more than 85,000 clones, with approximately 80% of them counted one time only. The top ten constitute 0.83% of the sample.

The time point label for this specimen denotes: cells obtained before transplantation from donor or recipient. CD3+CD4+ and CD3+CD8+ populations were FACS-sorted from unstimulated pre-transplant donor and recipient cells taken from spleen or lymph nodes. Reading from cysteine to phenylalanine, the CDR3 counts 16 amino acids. Left in the record is the CDR3 DNA by itself, 48 bases read in frame from the first base. From a lookup of the germline V gene, CDR1 and CDR2 are SGHRS and YFSETQ. Relative to germline, V is 1 base shorter and J is 0 bases shorter, with 10 bases between their ends. This receptor was identified in a human donor who received an intestinal transplant. The chain is assembled from TRBV5-1 and TRBJ1-4; possibly the D gene is TRBD1, per 6 matching bases. Sequencing used unstimulated CD4+ T cells sorted from spleen or lymph node cells, obtained before intestinal transplant. The DNA sequence reads TGCGCCAGCAGCTTGCTCTCAGGGGCAACTAATGAAAAACTGTTTTTT. Protein translation: CASSLLSGATNEKLFF.